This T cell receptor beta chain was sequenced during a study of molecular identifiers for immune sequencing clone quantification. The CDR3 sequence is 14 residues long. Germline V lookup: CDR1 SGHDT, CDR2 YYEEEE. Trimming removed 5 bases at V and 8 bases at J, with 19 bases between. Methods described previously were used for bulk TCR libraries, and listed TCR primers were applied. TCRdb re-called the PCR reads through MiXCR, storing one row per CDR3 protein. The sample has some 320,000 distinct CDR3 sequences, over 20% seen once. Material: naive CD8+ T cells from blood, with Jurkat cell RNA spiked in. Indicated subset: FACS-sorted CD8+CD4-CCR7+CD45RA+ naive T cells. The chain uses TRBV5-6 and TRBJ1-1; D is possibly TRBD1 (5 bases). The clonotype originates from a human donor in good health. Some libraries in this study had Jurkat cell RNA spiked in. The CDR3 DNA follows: TGTGCCAGCAGGACCTGGGGGGGGGATAGGGAAGCTTTCTTT. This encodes CASRTWGGDREAFF.